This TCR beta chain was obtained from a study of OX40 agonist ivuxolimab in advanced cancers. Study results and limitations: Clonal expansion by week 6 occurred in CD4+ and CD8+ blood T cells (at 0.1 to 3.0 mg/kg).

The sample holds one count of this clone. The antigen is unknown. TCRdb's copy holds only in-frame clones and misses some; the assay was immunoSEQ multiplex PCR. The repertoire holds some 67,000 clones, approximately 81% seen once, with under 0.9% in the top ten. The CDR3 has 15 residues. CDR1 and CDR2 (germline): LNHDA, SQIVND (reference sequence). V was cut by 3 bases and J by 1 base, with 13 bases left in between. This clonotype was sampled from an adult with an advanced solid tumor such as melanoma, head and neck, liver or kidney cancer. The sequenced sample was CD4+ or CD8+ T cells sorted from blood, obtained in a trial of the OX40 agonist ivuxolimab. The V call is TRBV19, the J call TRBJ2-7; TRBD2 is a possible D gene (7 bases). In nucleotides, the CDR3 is TGTGCCAGTAGTATGGGCGGGGGCAGATCCTACGAGCAGTACTTC. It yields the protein CASSMGGGRSYEQYF.